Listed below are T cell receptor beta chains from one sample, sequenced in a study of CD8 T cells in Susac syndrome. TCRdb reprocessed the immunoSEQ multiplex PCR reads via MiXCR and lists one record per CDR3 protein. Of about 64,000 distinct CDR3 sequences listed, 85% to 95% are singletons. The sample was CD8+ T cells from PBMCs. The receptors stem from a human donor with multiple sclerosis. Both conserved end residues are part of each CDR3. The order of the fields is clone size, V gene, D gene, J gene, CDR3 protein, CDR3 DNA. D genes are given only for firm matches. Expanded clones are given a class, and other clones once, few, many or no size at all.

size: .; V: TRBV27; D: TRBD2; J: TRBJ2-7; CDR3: CASSFGLAESSYEQYF; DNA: TGTGCCAGCAGTTTCGGGCTAGCGGAGAGCTCCTACGAGCAGTACTTC
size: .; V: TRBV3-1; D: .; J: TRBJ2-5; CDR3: CASSPDGSAWGETQYF; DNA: TGTGCCAGCAGCCCAGATGGGTCGGCGTGGGGAGAGACCCAGTACTTC
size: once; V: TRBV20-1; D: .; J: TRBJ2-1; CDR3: CSATPITSLLNEQFF; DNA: TGCAGTGCTACCCCTATAACTAGCCTGTTAAATGAGCAGTTCTTC
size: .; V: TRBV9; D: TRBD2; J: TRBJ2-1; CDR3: CASSVGTSGEEEQFF; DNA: TGTGCCAGCAGCGTTGGGACTAGCGGGGAGGAGGAGCAGTTCTTC
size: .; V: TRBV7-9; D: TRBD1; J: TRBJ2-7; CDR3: CASSPTGTGSDEQYF; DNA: TGTGCCAGCAGCCCTACCGGGACAGGGTCTGACGAGCAGTACTTC
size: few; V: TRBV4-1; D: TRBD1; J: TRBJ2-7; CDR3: CASSQERTGTYEQYF; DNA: TGCGCCAGCAGCCAAGAGCGGACAGGGACCTACGAGCAGTACTTC
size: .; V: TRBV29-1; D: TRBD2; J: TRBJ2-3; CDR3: CSVETSGASTDTQYF; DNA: TGCAGCGTCGAGACTAGCGGGGCATCCACAGATACGCAGTATTTT
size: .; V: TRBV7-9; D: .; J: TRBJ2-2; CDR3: CASSPPGFPGELFF; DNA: TGTGCCAGCAGCCCGCCGGGTTTCCCCGGGGAGCTGTTTTTT
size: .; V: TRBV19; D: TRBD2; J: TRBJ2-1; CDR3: CASSILAGAHWEQFF; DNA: TGTGCCAGTAGTATCCTAGCGGGAGCGCATTGGGAGCAGTTCTTC
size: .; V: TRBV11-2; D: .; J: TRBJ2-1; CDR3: CASSLGWLLSHNEQFF; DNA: TGTGCCAGCAGCTTAGGGTGGCTCCTAAGCCACAATGAGCAGTTCTTC
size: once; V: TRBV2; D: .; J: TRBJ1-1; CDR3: CASSAEANTEAFF; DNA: TGTGCCAGCAGTGCAGAGGCGAACACTGAAGCTTTCTTT
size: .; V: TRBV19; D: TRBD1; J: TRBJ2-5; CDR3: CASSIEEGTGAETQYF; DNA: TGTGCCAGTAGTATAGAAGAGGGGACAGGGGCAGAGACCCAGTACTTC
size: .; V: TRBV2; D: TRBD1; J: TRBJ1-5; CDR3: CASSDPGTGEQPQHF; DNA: TGTGCCAGCAGTGATCCCGGGACAGGGGAACAGCCCCAGCATTTT
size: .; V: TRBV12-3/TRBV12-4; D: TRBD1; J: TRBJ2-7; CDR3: CASSWDRPYEQYF; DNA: TGTGCCAGCAGTTGGGACAGGCCCTACGAGCAGTACTTC
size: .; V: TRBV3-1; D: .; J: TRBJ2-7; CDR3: CASSQQLGISGRDEQYF; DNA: TGTGCCAGCAGCCAACAGTTGGGTATTTCTGGCCGGGACGAGCAGTACTTC
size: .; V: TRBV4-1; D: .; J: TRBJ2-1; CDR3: CASSQVGESNEQFF; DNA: TGCGCCAGCAGCCAAGTAGGGGAGTCGAATGAGCAGTTCTTC
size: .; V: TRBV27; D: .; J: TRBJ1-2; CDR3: CASSPDRSSYGYTF; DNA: TGTGCCAGCAGTCCAGACAGGAGTTCCTATGGCTACACCTTC
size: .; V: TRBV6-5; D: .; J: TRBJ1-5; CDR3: CASSYSSGNEPQHF; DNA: TGTGCCAGCAGTTACTCGAGTGGAAATGAGCCCCAGCATTTT
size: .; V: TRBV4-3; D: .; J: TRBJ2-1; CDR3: CASSQGQGGAYNEQFF; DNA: TGCGCCAGCAGCCAAGGACAGGGAGGCGCCTACAATGAGCAGTTCTTC
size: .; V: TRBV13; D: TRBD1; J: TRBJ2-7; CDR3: CASSLGRTGGSEQYF; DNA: TGTGCCAGCAGCTTGGGGCGGACAGGGGGATCGGAGCAGTACTTC
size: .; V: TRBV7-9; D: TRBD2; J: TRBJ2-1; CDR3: CASEAGVTYNEQFF; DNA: TGTGCCAGCGAGGCGGGGGTAACCTACAATGAGCAGTTCTTC
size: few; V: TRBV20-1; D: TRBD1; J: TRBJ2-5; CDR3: CSAAGTGGFIETQYF; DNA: TGTAGTGCGGCCGGGACAGGGGGCTTCATAGAGACCCAGTACTTC
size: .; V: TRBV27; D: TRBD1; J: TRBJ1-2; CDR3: CASKLNRQGHGYTF; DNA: TGTGCCAGCAAACTTAATAGACAGGGGCATGGCTACACCTTC
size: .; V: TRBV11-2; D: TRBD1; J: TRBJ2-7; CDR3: CASSHTGTGGLDTHYEQYF; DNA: TGTGCCAGCAGCCACACCGGGACAGGGGGACTAGATACCCACTACGAGCAGTACTTC
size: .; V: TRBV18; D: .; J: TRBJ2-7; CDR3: CASSPFTTIVHEQYF; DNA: TGTGCCAGCTCACCGTTTACTACGATCGTCCACGAGCAGTACTTC
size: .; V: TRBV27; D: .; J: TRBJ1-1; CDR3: CASSSSSTGLENTEAFF; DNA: TGTGCCAGCAGTTCATCCTCGACAGGACTCGAGAACACTGAAGCTTTCTTT
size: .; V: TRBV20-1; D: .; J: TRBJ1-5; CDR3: CSATSRDSSHQPQHF; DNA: TGCAGTGCTACCAGCCGGGACTCCTCCCATCAGCCCCAGCATTTT
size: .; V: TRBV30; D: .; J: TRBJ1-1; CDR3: CAWDGRGTEAFF; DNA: TGTGCCTGGGATGGGAGGGGCACTGAAGCTTTCTTT
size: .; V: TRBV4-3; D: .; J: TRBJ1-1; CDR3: CASSQGTALDTEAFF; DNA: TGCGCCAGCAGCCAAGGGACGGCTCTTGACACTGAAGCTTTCTTT
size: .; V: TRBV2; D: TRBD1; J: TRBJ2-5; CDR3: CASWDRGIQETQYF; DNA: TGTGCCAGCTGGGACAGGGGAATCCAAGAGACCCAGTACTTC
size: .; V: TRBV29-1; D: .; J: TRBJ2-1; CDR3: CSVVGLGSDEQFF; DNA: TGCAGCGTTGTTGGGTTAGGGAGCGATGAGCAGTTCTTC
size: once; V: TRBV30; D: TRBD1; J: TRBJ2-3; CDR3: CARNLGTGLSDTQYF; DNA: TGTGCCCGAAATTTGGGGACAGGGTTGTCAGATACGCAGTATTTT
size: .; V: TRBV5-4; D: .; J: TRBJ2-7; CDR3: CASSLDTSSREQYF; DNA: TGTGCCAGCAGCTTGGACACGTCGAGCCGCGAGCAGTACTTC
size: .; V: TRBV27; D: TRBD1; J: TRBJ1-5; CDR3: CASSVQGNNQPQHF; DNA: TGTGCCAGCAGTGTACAGGGGAACAATCAGCCCCAGCATTTT
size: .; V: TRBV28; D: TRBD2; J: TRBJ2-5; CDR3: CASSSVPGLAGGQETQYF; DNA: TGTGCCAGCAGTTCCGTGCCGGGACTAGCGGGGGGCCAAGAGACCCAGTACTTC
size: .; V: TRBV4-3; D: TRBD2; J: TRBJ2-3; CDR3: CASSPLAGAPTDTQYF; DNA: TGCGCCAGCAGCCCACTAGCGGGGGCCCCCACAGATACGCAGTATTTT
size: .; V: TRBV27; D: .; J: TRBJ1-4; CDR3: CASRIGGHEKLFF; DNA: TGTGCCAGCAGGATAGGGGGGCATGAAAAACTGTTTTTT
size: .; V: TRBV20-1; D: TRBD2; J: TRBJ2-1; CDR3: CSAETSGRTMDEQFF; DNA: TGCAGTGCTGAGACTAGCGGAAGGACAATGGATGAGCAGTTCTTC
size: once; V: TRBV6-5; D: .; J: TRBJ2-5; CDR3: CASSLRRYQETQYF; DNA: TGTGCCAGCAGCCTGAGGAGGTACCAAGAGACCCAGTACTTC
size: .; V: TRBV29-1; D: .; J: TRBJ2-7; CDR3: CSVSGTSPYEQYF; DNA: TGCAGCGTTTCCGGGACATCCCCCTACGAGCAGTACTTC
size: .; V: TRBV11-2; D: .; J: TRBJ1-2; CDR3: CASSLDLDTPYGYTF; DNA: TGTGCCAGCAGCTTAGATCTCGACACCCCCTATGGCTACACCTTC
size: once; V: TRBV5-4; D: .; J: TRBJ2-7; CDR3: CASSNRANPYEQYF; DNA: TGTGCCAGCAGCAACCGGGCCAATCCCTACGAGCAGTACTTC
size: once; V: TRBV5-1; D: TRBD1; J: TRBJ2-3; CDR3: CASSLGDSSPTTQYF; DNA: TGCGCCAGCAGCTTGGGGGACAGTAGCCCCACTACGCAGTATTTT
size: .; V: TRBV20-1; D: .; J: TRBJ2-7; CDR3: CSARGTGMSYEQYF; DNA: TGCAGTGCTAGAGGAACAGGGATGTCCTACGAGCAGTACTTC
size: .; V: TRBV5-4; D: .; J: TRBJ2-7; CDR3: CASSLAIDYEQYF; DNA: TGTGCCAGCAGCTTGGCGATTGACTACGAGCAGTACTTC
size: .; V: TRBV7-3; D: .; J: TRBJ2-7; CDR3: CASSLKGPPSYEQYF; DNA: TGTGCCAGCAGCTTAAAGGGACCACCATCCTACGAGCAGTACTTC
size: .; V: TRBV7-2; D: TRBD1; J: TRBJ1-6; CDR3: CASSLDSTGGWSLHF; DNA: TGTGCCAGCAGCTTAGACTCAACAGGGGGTTGGTCCCTCCACTTT
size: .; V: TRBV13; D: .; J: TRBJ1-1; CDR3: CASSLGEGLTEAFF; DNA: TGTGCCAGCAGTCTAGGCGAGGGGTTAACTGAAGCTTTCTTT
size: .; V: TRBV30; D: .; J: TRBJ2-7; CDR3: CAFDFSSYEQYF; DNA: TGTGCGTTCGACTTTTCCTCCTACGAGCAGTACTTC
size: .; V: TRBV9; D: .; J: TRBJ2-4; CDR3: CASSVGSENIQYF; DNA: TGTGCCAGCAGCGTAGGCTCCGAAAACATTCAGTACTTC
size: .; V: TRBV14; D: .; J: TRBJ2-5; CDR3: CASSRLTGNEETQYF; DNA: TGTGCCAGCAGCCGGCTAACAGGGAATGAAGAGACCCAGTACTTC
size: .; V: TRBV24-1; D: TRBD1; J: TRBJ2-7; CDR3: CATSAGQGEQYF; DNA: TGTGCCACCAGTGCCGGACAGGGAGAGCAGTACTTC
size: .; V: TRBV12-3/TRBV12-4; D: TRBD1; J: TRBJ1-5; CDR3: CASSAGQGAAQPQHF; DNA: TGTGCCAGCAGTGCGGGCCAGGGGGCAGCTCAGCCCCAGCATTTT